The source of this T cell receptor (beta chain) is a study of Graves' ophthalmopathy and Graves' hyperthyroidism. Study overall: No ophthalmopathy within 18 months of follow-up signified stable hyperthyroidism.

The table lists this clonotype with a few counts. No antigen is known for it. Findings and caveats of the study: Blood repertoires reportedly contained most expanded thyroid clonotypes above 0.001 frequency. Its predictions of ophthalmopathy progression gave the model 65% to 71% sensitivity and almost 75% specificity.

Pregnant or lactating patients and those with other autoimmune diseases or uncontrolled infections were excluded. CDR3 regions of TCR beta were amplified from RNA transcripts. A first-round RT-PCR used HTBI primers, followed by a second-round multiplex PCR. Each CDR3 protein is one row after TCRdb ran MiXCR on the multiplex PCR reads. The sample consists of around 1,200,000 distinct CDR3 sequences, about 35% of them appearing once. The CDR3 is 14 amino acids. Trimming cost V 3 bases and J 7 bases, with 12 bases left between them. The origin of this receptor is an adult man with Graves' hyperthyroidism. The source material was peripheral blood or thyroid tissue (not recorded which). The V call is TRBV12-3 or TRBV12-4, the J call TRBJ1-4; D gene ambiguous. The DNA for the CDR3 is TGTGCCAGCAGTTTCGAGGGCGCCGGTGAAAAACTGTTTTTT. Translation gives CASSFEGAGEKLFF.